A single sample gave rise to the 32 T cell receptor beta chains below, sequenced in a study of T cell changes during pregnancy in multiple sclerosis. Clones were sequenced by immunoSEQ multiplex PCR, and TCRdb holds only the in-frame ones, with some missing. The table shows tens of thousands of clones, with around 95% occurring only once. The input for sequencing was peripheral blood, taken in the third trimester of pregnancy. The source is a female donor in good health, enrolled as a control in a pregnancy study.

The CDR3 bases are TGTGCCAGCAGTTTATCGGTTGGACAGGGGTTCCAGCCCCAGCATTTT. It encodes CASSLSVGQGFQPQHF. The rearrangement links TRBV27 to TRBJ1-5, with 9 bases identical to TRBD1. J lost 7 bases, V lost 0 bases, and 7 bases had no gene match. Per the germline V gene, CDR1 is MNHEY and CDR2 is SMNVEV (reference sequence). The CDR3 is 16 amino acids.

The DNA of the CDR3 is TGTGCCAGCAGTGACAGGGGCAACTATGGCTACACCTTC. As protein: CASSDRGNYGYTF. The gene calls are TRBV27 and TRBJ1-2, with 8 bases fitting TRBD1. The germline V gene encodes CDR1 MNHEY and CDR2 SMNVEV (reference sequence). CDR3 length: 13 amino acids. V lost 5 bases, J lost 2 bases, and 1 base stayed unmatched.

The rearrangement joins TRBV5-6 to TRBJ1-5; 7 bases match TRBD1. Germline trimming cut 0 bases from V and 7 bases from J; bases unmatched to any gene: 1. The CDR3 consists of 13 residues. Germline values: CDR1 SGHDT, CDR2 YYEEEE. The CDR3 DNA follows: TGTGCCAGCAGCTTGGTAGGGGGCCAGCCCCAGCATTTT. Encoded protein: CASSLVGGQPQHF.

The chain links TRBV7-2 to TRBJ2-3, with 7 bases that match TRBD2. There are 15 residues in the CDR3. Trimming at V came to 5 bases and at J to 2 bases, leaving 7 bases not matched to a gene. The V gene's germline CDR1 is SGHTA and CDR2 FQGNSA. The CDR3 DNA follows: TGTGCCAGCAGCCGGGGGAAGCGGGACACAGATACGCAGTATTTT. Amino acids: CASSRGKRDTDTQYF.

The V call is TRBV10-3, the J call TRBJ2-4; maybe TRBD1 (6 bases). The ends were cut back, 4 bases at V and 3 bases at J, with 10 bases in the middle. CDR1 and CDR2 (germline): ENHRY, SYGVKD. CDR3 length: 14 amino acids. The CDR3 DNA is TGTGCCATCAGTGGGGCAGGGGTCAAAAACATTCAGTACTTC. Residues: CAISGAGVKNIQYF.

This clone came up once. CDR3 in DNA: TGTGCCAGCAGCATCAGGGGTTCGGATGAAAAACTGTTTTTT. This translates into CASSIRGSDEKLFF. V gene TRBV7-9 combines with J gene TRBJ1-4; a possible D gene is TRBD1 (6 bases). CDR3 length: 14 amino acids. Germline lookup yields CDR1 SEHNR and CDR2 FQNEAQ (reference sequence). V was trimmed by 5 bases and J by 6 bases, leaving 13 bases between them.

The rearrangement uses TRBV4-2 and TRBJ1-2; D ambiguous. This CDR3 has 13 residues. Trimming left V 6 bases short and J 5 bases short, with 13 bases between. In germline, CDR1 is LGHNA, CDR2 YNFKEQ. The CDR3 is CASRGGPQYGYTF. The CDR3 DNA reads TGTGCCAGCAGGGGAGGCCCGCAATATGGCTACACCTTC.

The chain couples TRBV6-5 to TRBJ2-5, with a tentative D call TRBD1 (5 bases). Trimming shortened V by 6 bases and J by 3 bases, and 17 bases separated the two germline ends. The germline V gene has CDR1 MNHEY and CDR2 SVGAGI. CDR3 size: 15 residues. The CDR3 DNA sequence: TGTGCCAGCAGCCCCAGGGCGCCCTGGGAAGAGACCCAGTACTTC. Amino acids: CASSPRAPWEETQYF.

The chain employs TRBV5-5 and TRBJ2-1, with D perhaps matching TRBD1 (5 bases). Trimming stripped 5 bases from V and 3 bases from J, with 9 bases between. The CDR3 spans 13 residues. CDR1 and CDR2 (germline): SGHKS, YYEKEE (reference sequence). CDR3 sequence reads: CASRTDSYNEQFF. DNA for the CDR3: TGTGCCAGCAGGACCGACAGCTACAATGAGCAGTTCTTC.

The chain employs TRBV7-6 and TRBJ2-7, with TRBD2 as a possible D gene (6 bases). V was clipped by 1 base and J by 2 bases, with 15 bases between them. Germline loops: CDR1 SGHVS, CDR2 FNYEAQ. The CDR3 consists of 16 residues. In nucleotides, the CDR3 is TGTGCCAGCAGCTTAGAATTGGGGGAGGCCGCCTACGAGCAGTACTTC. Protein sequence: CASSLELGEAAYEQYF.

The chain employs TRBV12-1 and TRBJ1-4; the D call TRBD1 from the table was never checked on the DNA. TRBV12-1 is flagged as a pseudogene. The CDR3 length is 18 residues. The DNA of the CDR3 is TGTGCCAGCAGCCCCACAGATGCTGGACAGGAATGGAATGAAAAACTGTTTTTT. This encodes CASSPTDAGQEWNEKLFF.

The chain combines TRBV4-2 with TRBJ1-2, with a possible D match to TRBD1 (5 bases). Between the trimmed V and J ends, which lost 0 bases and 3 bases, there was a span of 14 bases. CDR1 and CDR2 (germline): LGHNA, YNFKEQ. CDR3 length: 16 residues. CDR3 in DNA: TGTGCCAGCAGCCAAGATTTGCGGGGCTTGGACTATGGCTACACCTTC. Translated: CASSQDLRGLDYGYTF.

J is TRBJ2-1 and V is TRBV7-8; 13 positions match TRBD2. The CDR3 sequence is 18 residues long. Germline V gene data show CDR1 as SGHVS and CDR2 as FQNEAQ. The ends lost 5 bases at V and 5 bases at J; junction bases unmatched: 12. In nucleotides, the CDR3 is TGTGCCAGCAGCGCCGGACTAGCGGGAGCTTCTTTTGACAATGAGCAGTTCTTC. Translating it yields CASSAGLAGASFDNEQFF.

This clone appeared a single time. The chain couples TRBV6-8 to TRBJ2-2, with D possibly being TRBD2 (5 bases). The CDR3 consists of 13 residues. V was cut by 6 bases and J by 6 bases, with 11 bases left in between. Germline V gives CDR1 MNHGY, CDR2 SAAAGT. The CDR3 sequence is CASSRGSSGELFF. CDR3 nucleotides: TGTGCCAGCAGCCGAGGGAGTTCCGGGGAGCTGTTTTTT.

The rearrangement links TRBV6-5 to TRBJ2-3, with 7 bases fitting TRBD1. J gave up 0 bases and V 6 bases, and 6 bases lay outside the gene matches. From germline, CDR1 is MNHEY and CDR2 SVGAGI. The CDR3 is made up of 15 amino acids. The DNA of the CDR3 is TGTGCCAGCAGCTCCGGGACAGTTAGCACAGATACGCAGTATTTT. This gives the protein CASSSGTVSTDTQYF.

This clone was recorded only once. The chain carries TRBV6-1 and TRBJ2-7; 9 bases agree with TRBD1. J was trimmed by 4 bases and V by 3 bases; bases with no gene match: 7. This CDR3 contains 15 residues. Germline V gives CDR1 MNHNS, CDR2 SASEGT. Here the CDR3 DNA reads TGTGCCAGCAGTGACCCAGGACAGGGGTTTTACGAGCAGTACTTC. This translates into CASSDPGQGFYEQYF.

The chain recombines TRBV29-1 with TRBJ2-2; TRBD2 aligns across 9 bases. The J segment lost 3 bases and the V segment lost 1 base, leaving 3 bases of the junction unmatched. The CDR3 loop spans 15 amino acids. CDR1 and CDR2 from the germline V gene are SQVTM and ANQGSEA. The CDR3 nucleotides are TGCAGCGTTGAAGTGACTAGCGGTTACACCGGGGAGCTGTTTTTT. Translation gives CSVEVTSGYTGELFF.

CDR3 protein: CAWGSRGGSTDTQYF. For the CDR3, the DNA is TGTGCCTGGGGTAGTAGAGGGGGTAGCACAGATACGCAGTATTTT. V and J are TRBV30 and TRBJ2-3; a weak D match, TRBD1 (6 bases). Trimming removed 5 bases from V and 0 bases from J, with 15 bases in between. Looked up from germline, CDR1 is GTSNPN and CDR2 is SVGIG (reference sequence). This CDR3 region has 15 residues.

J is TRBJ2-5 and V is TRBV10-3, with a tentative D call TRBD1 (6 bases). Germline CDR1 is ENHRY and CDR2 is SYGVKD. The CDR3 runs to 15 residues. V lost 2 bases, J lost 2 bases, and 12 bases lay in between. DNA of the CDR3: TGTGCCATCAGTGAGGGGTTGGACAGTCAAGAGACCCAGTACTTC. It yields the protein CAISEGLDSQETQYF.

The rearrangement uses TRBV5-6 and TRBJ2-5; 10 nucleotides line up with TRBD2. Germline CDR1 reads SGHDT; CDR2 reads YYEEEE. The CDR3 runs 14 residues. Trimming took 2 bases from V and 4 from J; bases not matched to a gene: 2. The CDR3 DNA sequence: TGTGCCAGCAGCTTCGGGACTAGCGTAGAGACCCAGTACTTC. Its translation is CASSFGTSVETQYF. The entire variable domain, with the rest obtained from reference TRBV5-6 and TRBJ2-5, is as follows: DAGVTQSPTHLIKTRGQQVTLRCSPKSGHDTVSWYQQALGQGPQFIFQYYEEEERQRGNFPDRFSGHQFPNYSSELNVNALLLGDSALYLCASSFGTSVETQYFGPGTRLLVL.

The chain joins TRBV29-1 to TRBJ1-2; 8 positions agree with TRBD1. In germline, CDR1 is SQVTM, CDR2 ANQGSEA. The V and J ends lost 7 bases and 5 bases, in that order; junction bases with no gene match: 9. CDR3 size: 13 residues. CDR3 in DNA: TGCAGCGGTGGGACAGGTCCGGAATATGGCTACACCTTC. Its protein is CSGGTGPEYGYTF.

The chain uses TRBV6-1 and TRBJ2-7; 8 bases line up with TRBD1. Per the germline V gene, CDR1 is MNHNS and CDR2 is SASEGT. Trimming cost V 8 bases and J 3 bases; bases outside gene matches: 6. This CDR3 comprises 13 residues. CDR3: CASDQGAGYEQYF. The CDR3 DNA is TGTGCCAGCGATCAGGGGGCGGGCTACGAGCAGTACTTC.

The chain is built from TRBV5-1 and TRBJ2-7, with D maybe TRBD1 (8 bases). The V gene's germline CDR1 is SGHRS and CDR2 YFSETQ. The CDR3 is 15 amino acids. V lost 4 bases to trimming and J lost 4 bases, with 18 bases between them. CDR3 residues: CASSIGQGGGYEQYF. The CDR3 DNA follows: TGCGCCAGCAGCATTGGACAGGGCGGGGGTTACGAGCAGTACTTC.

The chain joins TRBV20-1 to TRBJ1-2, with no clear D. The germline V gene has CDR1 DFQATT and CDR2 SNEGSKA (reference sequence). CDR3 length: 11 amino acids. Trimming stripped 5 bases from V and 3 bases from J, with 7 bases between. CDR3 nucleotides: TGCAGTGCTCCGAGAGACTATGGCTACACCTTC. This codes for CSAPRDYGYTF.

The chain has TRBV18 and TRBJ2-3; no clear D. CDR3 length: 14 residues. Per germline, CDR1 KGHSH and CDR2 LQKENI. V was trimmed by 2 bases and J by 5 bases, leaving 11 bases between them. The CDR3 sequence is CASSPTRVEDTQYF. In DNA, the CDR3 is TGTGCCAGCTCACCAACCCGGGTAGAAGATACGCAGTATTTT.

This clone is a singleton in its sample. The chain employs TRBV28 and TRBJ1-1, with unresolved D. Germline CDR1 reads MDHEN; CDR2 reads SYDVKM. The CDR3 is 12 amino acids. V was trimmed by 8 bases and J by 5 bases, leaving 12 bases between them. This CDR3 is CASVVGETEAFF. DNA for the CDR3: TGTGCCAGCGTTGTTGGGGAGACTGAAGCTTTCTTT. The full variable domain, completed using reference TRBV28 and TRBJ1-1, is DVKVTQSSRYLVKRTGEKVFLECVQDMDHENMFWYRQDPGLGLRLIYFSYDVKMKEKGDIPEGYSVSREKKERFSLILESASTNQTSMYLCASVVGETEAFFGQGTRLTVV.

This sequence joins TRBV21-1 and TRBJ2-4; the tabulated D call, TRBD2, remains unverified against the DNA. TRBV21-1 is recorded as a pseudogene. The CDR3 loop spans 16 amino acids. CDR3 DNA: TGTGCCAGCAGCAAAGAGAACGGACTAGCCAAAAACATTCAGTACTTC. The encoded protein is CASSKENGLAKNIQYF.

This clone was seen only once. The chain links TRBV2 to TRBJ2-7, with 8 bases identical to TRBD1. From germline, CDR1 is SNHLY and CDR2 FYNNEI. V lost 9 bases, J lost 5 bases, and 9 bases stayed unmatched. The length of the CDR3 is 13 residues. The CDR3 DNA sequence: TGTGCCAGTCAAAAACAGGGGGTTAACGAGCAGTACTTC. Its protein product is CASQKQGVNEQYF.

The chain carries TRBV6-5 and TRBJ1-2; 7 nucleotides agree with TRBD1. The V and J ends lost 6 bases and 2 bases, in that order; junction bases with no gene match: 6. The CDR3 runs to 14 residues. The germline CDR1 and CDR2 sequences are MNHEY and SVGAGI. CDR3 nucleotide sequence: TGTGCCAGCAGGAGGGACAGAAACAACTATGGCTACACCTTC. This encodes CASRRDRNNYGYTF.

J is TRBJ2-2 and V is TRBV28; TRBD1 matches 8 bases. CDR3 length: 16 amino acids. The V segment lost 3 bases and the J segment 6 bases; nucleotides outside the gene matches: 9. Germline-derived CDR1 and CDR2 are MDHEN and SYDVKM. The CDR3 loop is CASSFSNRQGSGELFF. The DNA of the CDR3 is TGTGCCAGCAGTTTCTCCAATCGACAGGGGTCCGGGGAGCTGTTTTTT. The entire variable domain, with the rest obtained from reference TRBV28 and TRBJ2-2, is as follows: DVKVTQSSRYLVKRTGEKVFLECVQDMDHENMFWYRQDPGLGLRLIYFSYDVKMKEKGDIPEGYSVSREKKERFSLILESASTNQTSMYLCASSFSNRQGSGELFFGEGSRLTVL.

This clone was detected only once. The chain uses TRBV7-2 and TRBJ1-5; 7 bases match TRBD1. The CDR3 is 13 amino acids. Germline-derived CDR1 and CDR2 are SGHTA and FQGNSA. The junction had 4 bases not matched to a gene; V was cut back by 8 bases and J by 3 bases. The CDR3 DNA is TGTGCCAGCCGACAGGGTGCCAATCAGCCCCAGCATTTT. Translating gives CASRQGANQPQHF.

The rearrangement uses TRBV2 and TRBJ2-5, with 7 bases matching TRBD1. This CDR3 is built from 13 residues. Germline V lookup: CDR1 SNHLY, CDR2 FYNNEI. The trim removed 5 bases at V and 4 bases at J, leaving 4 bases unmatched. CDR3 DNA: TGTGCCAGCAGTCAAAACAGGGGAGAGACCCAGTACTTC. This codes for CASSQNRGETQYF.